This T cell receptor (beta chain) is drawn from a study of T cell changes during pregnancy in multiple sclerosis. The method was immunoSEQ multiplex PCR; TCRdb's version includes in-frame clones alone and lacks a portion of them. This sample carries some 47,000 clones, approximately 90% of them seen once, and the ten largest clones take about 2%. Germline assignment: CDR1 SGHTA and CDR2 FQGNSA. The CDR3 is 15 amino acids. Trimming at V came to 5 bases and at J to 9 bases, leaving 16 bases not matched to a gene. Sequencing used peripheral blood, obtained in the first trimester of pregnancy. The source of this sequence is a female donor with multiple sclerosis, enrolled in a pregnancy study. The rearrangement joins TRBV7-2 to TRBJ2-7; TRBD1 aligns across 7 bases. CDR3 in DNA: TGTGCCAGCAGCCCTAGGACAGGCTTCGTTGGAGGGCAGTACTTC. Translating it yields CASSPRTGFVGGQYF.